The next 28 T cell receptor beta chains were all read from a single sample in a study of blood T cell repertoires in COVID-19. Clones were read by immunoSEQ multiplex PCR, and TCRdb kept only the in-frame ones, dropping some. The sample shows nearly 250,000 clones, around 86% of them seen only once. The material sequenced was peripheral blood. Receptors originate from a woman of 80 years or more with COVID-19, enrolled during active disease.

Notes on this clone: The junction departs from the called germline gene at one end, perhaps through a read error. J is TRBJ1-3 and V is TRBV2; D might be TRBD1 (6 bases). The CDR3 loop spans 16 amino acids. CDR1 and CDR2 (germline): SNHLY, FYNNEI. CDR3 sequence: CASREVTGSSGNTIYF. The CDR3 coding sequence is TGTGCCAGCAGAGAAGTGACAGGATCCTCTGGAAACACCATATATTTT. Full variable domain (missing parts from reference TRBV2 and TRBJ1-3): EPEVTQTPSHQVTQMGQEVILRCVPISNHLYFYWYRQILGQKVEFLVSFYNNEISEKSEIFDDQFSVERPDGSNFTLKIRSTKLEDSAMYFCASREVTGSSGNTIYFGEGSWLTVV.

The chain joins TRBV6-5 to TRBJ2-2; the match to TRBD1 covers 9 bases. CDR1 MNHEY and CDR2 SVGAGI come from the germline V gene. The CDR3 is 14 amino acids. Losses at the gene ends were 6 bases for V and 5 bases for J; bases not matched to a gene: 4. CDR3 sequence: CASRVTGGTGELFF. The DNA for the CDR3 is TGTGCCAGCAGGGTGACAGGGGGAACCGGGGAGCTGTTTTTT.

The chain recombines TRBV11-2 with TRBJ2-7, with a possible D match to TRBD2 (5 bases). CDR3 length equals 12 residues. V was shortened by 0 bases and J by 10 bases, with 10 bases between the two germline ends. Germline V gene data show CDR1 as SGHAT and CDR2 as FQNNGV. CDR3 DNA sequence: TGTGCCAGCAGCTTAGATCGGAGGATACAGTACTTC. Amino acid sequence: CASSLDRRIQYF.

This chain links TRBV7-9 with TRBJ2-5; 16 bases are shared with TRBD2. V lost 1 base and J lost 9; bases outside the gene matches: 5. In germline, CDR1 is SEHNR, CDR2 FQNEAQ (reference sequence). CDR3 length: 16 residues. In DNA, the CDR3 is TGTGCCAGCAGCTTAGGAATTGGGACTAGCGGGGGGGCCCAGTACTTC. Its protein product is CASSLGIGTSGGAQYF.

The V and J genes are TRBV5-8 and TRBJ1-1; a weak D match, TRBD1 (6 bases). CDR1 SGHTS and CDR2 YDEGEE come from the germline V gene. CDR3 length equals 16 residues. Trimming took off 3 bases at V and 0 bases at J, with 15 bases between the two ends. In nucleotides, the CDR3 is TGTGCCAGCAGCTCTGGACAGAACCTTATGAACACTGAAGCTTTCTTT. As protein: CASSSGQNLMNTEAFF.

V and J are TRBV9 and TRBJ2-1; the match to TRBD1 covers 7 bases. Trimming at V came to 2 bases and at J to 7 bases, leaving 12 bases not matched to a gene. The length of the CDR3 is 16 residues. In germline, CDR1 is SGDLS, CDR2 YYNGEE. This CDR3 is CASSVGEETGSNEQFF. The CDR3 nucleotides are TGTGCCAGCAGCGTGGGCGAAGAGACAGGGTCAAATGAGCAGTTCTTC. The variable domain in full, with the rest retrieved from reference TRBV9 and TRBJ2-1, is DSGVTQTPKHLITATGQRVTLRCSPRSGDLSVYWYQQSLDQGLQFLIQYYNGEERAKGNILERFSAQQFPDLHSELNLSSLELGDSALYFCASSVGEETGSNEQFFGPGTRLTVL.

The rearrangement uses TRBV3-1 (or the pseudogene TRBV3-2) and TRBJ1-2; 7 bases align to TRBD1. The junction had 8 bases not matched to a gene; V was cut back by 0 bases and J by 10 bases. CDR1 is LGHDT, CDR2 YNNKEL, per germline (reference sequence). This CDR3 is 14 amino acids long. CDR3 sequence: CASSQDRGRRPYTF. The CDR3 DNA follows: TGTGCCAGCAGCCAAGATAGGGGGCGCAGGCCCTACACCTTC.

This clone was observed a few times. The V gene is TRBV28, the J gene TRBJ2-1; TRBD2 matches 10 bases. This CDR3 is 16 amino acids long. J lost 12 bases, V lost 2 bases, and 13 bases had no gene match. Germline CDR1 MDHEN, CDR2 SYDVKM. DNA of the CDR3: TGTGCCAGCAGTTTACACACCACCCAACAGCGGGAGGGGCAGTTCTTC. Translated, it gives CASSLHTTQQREGQFF.

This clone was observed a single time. CDR3 region: CASSLSGGASGELFF. The CDR3 DNA sequence: TGTGCCAGCAGCTTAAGCGGGGGGGCTTCCGGGGAGCTGTTTTTT. V is TRBV7-2 and J is TRBJ2-2; TRBD2 matches 10 bases. Germline V gives CDR1 SGHTA, CDR2 FQGNSA. The CDR3 consists of 15 residues. The J segment lost 6 bases and the V segment lost 2 bases, leaving 3 bases of the junction unmatched. Looking up the rest from reference TRBV7-2 and TRBJ2-2 gives the full variable domain: GAGVSQSPSNKVTEKGKDVELRCDPISGHTALYWYRQSLGQGLEFLIYFQGNSAPDKSGLPSDRFSAERTGGSVSTLTIQRTQQEDSAVYLCASSLSGGASGELFFGEGSRLTVL.

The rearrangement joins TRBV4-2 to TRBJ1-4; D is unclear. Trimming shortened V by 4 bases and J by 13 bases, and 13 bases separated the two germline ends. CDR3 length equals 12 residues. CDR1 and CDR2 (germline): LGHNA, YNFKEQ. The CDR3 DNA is TGTGCCAGCAGCCCCAATGGTCCAGGACTGTTTTTT. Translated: CASSPNGPGLFF.

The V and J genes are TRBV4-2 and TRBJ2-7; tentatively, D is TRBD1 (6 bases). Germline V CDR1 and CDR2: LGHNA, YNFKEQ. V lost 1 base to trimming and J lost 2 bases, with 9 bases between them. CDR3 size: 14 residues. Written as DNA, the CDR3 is TGTGCCAGCAGCCAAGGAGGGACAACCTACGAGCAGTACTTC. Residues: CASSQGGTTYEQYF.

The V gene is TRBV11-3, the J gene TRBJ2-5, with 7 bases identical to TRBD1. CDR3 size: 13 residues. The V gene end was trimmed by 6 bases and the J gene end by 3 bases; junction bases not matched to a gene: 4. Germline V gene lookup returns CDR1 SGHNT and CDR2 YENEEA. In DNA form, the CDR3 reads TGTGCCAGCAGAGCCGGGACAGAAGAGACCCAGTACTTC. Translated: CASRAGTEETQYF.

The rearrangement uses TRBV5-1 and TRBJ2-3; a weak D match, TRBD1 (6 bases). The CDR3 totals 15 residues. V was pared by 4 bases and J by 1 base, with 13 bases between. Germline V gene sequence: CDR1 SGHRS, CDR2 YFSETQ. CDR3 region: CASSRDRLGTDTQYF. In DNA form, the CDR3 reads TGCGCCAGCAGCAGAGACAGGCTGGGCACAGATACGCAGTATTTT.

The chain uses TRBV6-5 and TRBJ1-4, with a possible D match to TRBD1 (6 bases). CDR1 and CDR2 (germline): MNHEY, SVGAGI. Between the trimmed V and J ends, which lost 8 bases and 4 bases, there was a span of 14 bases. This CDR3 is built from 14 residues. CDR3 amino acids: CASGKGDHNEKLFF. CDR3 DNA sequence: TGTGCCAGCGGGAAGGGGGATCATAATGAAAAACTGTTTTTT.

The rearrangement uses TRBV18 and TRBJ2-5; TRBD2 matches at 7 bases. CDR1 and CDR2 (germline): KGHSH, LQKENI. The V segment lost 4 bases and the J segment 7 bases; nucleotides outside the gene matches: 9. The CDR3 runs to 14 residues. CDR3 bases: TGTGCCAGCTCACTCCAGCGGGGTATCGGGACCCAGTACTTC. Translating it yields CASSLQRGIGTQYF.

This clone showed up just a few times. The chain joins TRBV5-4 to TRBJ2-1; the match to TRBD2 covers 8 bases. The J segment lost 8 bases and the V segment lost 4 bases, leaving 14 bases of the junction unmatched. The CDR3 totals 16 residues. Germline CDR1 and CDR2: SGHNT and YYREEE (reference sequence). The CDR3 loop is CASSVGSGGLSDEQFF. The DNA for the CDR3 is TGTGCCAGCAGCGTTGGATCGGGGGGGCTTAGTGATGAGCAGTTCTTC.

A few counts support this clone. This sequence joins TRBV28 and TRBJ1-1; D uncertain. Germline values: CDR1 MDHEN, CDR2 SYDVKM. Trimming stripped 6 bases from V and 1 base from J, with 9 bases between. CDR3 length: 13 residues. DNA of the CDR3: TGTGCCAGCAGCTTAGGAGGGAACACTGAAGCTTTCTTT. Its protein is CASSLGGNTEAFF.

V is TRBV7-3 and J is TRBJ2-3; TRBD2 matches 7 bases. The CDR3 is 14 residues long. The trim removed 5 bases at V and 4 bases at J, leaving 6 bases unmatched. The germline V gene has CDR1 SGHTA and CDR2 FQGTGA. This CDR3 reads CASSAGTIADTQYF. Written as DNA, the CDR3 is TGTGCCAGCAGCGCCGGGACTATCGCAGATACGCAGTATTTT.

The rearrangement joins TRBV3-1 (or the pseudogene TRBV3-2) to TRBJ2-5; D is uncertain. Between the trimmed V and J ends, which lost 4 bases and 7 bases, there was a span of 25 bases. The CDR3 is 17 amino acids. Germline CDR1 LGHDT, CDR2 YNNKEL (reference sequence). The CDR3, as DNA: TGTGCCAGCAGCCCCACGACCCCGCCCCTCAAAAGAGGGACCCAGTACTTC. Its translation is CASSPTTPPLKRGTQYF.

The chain's CDR3 is CASSSRPGVSNQPQHF. The CDR3 DNA reads TGTGCCAGCAGTTCTCGGCCAGGGGTAAGCAATCAGCCCCAGCATTTT. This chain uses TRBV6-5 with TRBJ1-5; D perhaps matches TRBD1 (6 bases). The CDR3 has 16 residues. V shed 4 bases and J shed 1 base, with 14 bases lying between them. Looked up from germline, CDR1 is MNHEY and CDR2 is SVGAGI.

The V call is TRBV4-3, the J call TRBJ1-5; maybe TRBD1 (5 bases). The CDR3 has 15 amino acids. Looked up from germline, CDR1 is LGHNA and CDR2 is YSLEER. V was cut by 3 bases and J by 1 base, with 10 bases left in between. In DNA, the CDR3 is TGCGCCAGCAGCCAGGAGGGGTTAAGCAATCAGCCCCAGCATTTT. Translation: CASSQEGLSNQPQHF.

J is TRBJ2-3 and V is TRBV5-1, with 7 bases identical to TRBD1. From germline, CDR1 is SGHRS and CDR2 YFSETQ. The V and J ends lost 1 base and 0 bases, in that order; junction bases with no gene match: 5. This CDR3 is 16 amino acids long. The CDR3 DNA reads TGCGCCAGCAGCTTGCCACAGGGGCGTAGCACAGATACGCAGTATTTT. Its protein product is CASSLPQGRSTDTQYF.

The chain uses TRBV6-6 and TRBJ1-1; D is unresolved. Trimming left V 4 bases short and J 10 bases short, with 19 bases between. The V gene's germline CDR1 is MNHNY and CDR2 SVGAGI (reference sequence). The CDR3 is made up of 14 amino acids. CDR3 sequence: CASSSSDREPRAFF. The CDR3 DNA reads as TGTGCCAGCAGTTCTTCCGACCGGGAGCCGCGAGCTTTCTTT.

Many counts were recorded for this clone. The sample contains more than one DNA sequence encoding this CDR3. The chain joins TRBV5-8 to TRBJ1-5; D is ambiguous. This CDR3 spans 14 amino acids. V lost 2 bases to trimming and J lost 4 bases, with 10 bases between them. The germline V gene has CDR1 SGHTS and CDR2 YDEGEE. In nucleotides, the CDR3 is TGTGCCAGCAGCTTACGAAGAGGGAATCAGCCCCAGCATTTT. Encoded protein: CASSLRRGNQPQHF.

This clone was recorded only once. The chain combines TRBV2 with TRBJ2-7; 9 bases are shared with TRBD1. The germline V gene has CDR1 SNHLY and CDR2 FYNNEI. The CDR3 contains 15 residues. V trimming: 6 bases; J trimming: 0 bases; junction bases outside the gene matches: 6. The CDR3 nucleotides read TGTGCCAGCAGACGGGGACAGGGAAACTCCTACGAGCAGTACTTC. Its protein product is CASRRGQGNSYEQYF.

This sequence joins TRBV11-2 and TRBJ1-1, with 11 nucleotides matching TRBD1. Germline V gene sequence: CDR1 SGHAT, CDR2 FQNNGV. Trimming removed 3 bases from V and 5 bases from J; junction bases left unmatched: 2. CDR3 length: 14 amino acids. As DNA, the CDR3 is TGTGCCAGCAGCTTGTGGGACAGGGGGACTGAAGCTTTCTTT. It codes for CASSLWDRGTEAFF.

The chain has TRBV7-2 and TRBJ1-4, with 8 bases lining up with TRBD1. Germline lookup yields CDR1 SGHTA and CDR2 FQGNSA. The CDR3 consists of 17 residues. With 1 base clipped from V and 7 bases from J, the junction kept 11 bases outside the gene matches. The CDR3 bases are TGTGCCAGCAGCTTAGGGCAGGGGGCGGGTAGGGGTGAAAAACTGTTTTTT. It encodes CASSLGQGAGRGEKLFF. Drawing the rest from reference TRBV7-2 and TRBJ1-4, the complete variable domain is GAGVSQSPSNKVTEKGKDVELRCDPISGHTALYWYRQSLGQGLEFLIYFQGNSAPDKSGLPSDRFSAERTGGSVSTLTIQRTQQEDSAVYLCASSLGQGAGRGEKLFFGSGTQLSVL.

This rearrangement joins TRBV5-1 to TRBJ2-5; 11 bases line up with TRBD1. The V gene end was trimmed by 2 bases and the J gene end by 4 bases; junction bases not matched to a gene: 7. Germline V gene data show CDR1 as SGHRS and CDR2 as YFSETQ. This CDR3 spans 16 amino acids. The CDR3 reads CASSFVGQGAAETQYF. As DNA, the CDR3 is TGCGCCAGCAGCTTTGTAGGACAGGGGGCGGCAGAGACCCAGTACTTC.